These T cell receptor beta chains were read from a single sample in a study of T-cell memory formation after mild COVID-19. Using its own MiXCR run on the 5' RACE reads, TCRdb lists one record per CDR3 protein. Seen here are 300,000 to 400,000 distinct CDR3 sequences, around a fifth observed once, and the top ten hold around 13%. The sample taken for sequencing was PBMCs or a T cell subset sorted from them (not recorded which). Receptors were obtained from an adult woman who had mild COVID-19 (a few samples of this study predate the infection). Cell type and time point are not known. Both conserved end residues are part of each CDR3. The order of the fields is D gene, clone size, V gene, J gene, CDR3 DNA, CDR3 protein. D genes are given only for firm matches. The size of a clone is reported for some rows only, either as once, few or many, or as a class for expanded clones.

D: TRBD2; size: few; V: TRBV7-2; J: TRBJ2-1; DNA: TGTGCCAGCAGCCTAATAGCGGGACACAATGAGCAGTTCTTC; CDR3: CASSLIAGHNEQFF
D: TRBD1; size: few; V: TRBV9; J: TRBJ2-3; DNA: TGTGCCAGCAGCGTAGACGGGACAGGGCGAGCAGATACGCAGTATTTT; CDR3: CASSVDGTGRADTQYF
D: NA; size: few; V: TRBV20-1; J: TRBJ2-2; DNA: TGCAGTGCTAGAGATGGATCCAGGGGTAGGGGAAACACCGGGGAGCTGTTTTTT; CDR3: CSARDGSRGRGNTGELFF
D: TRBD2; size: NA; V: TRBV4-1; J: TRBJ2-4; DNA: TGCGCCAGCAGCCAAGTGACGACTAGCGGGGTTCAGTACTTC; CDR3: CASSQVTTSGVQYF
D: NA; size: few; V: TRBV6-5; J: TRBJ1-6; DNA: TGTGCCAGCAGTTCCCAGACGGGGATCCGGAATTCACCCCTCCACTTT; CDR3: CASSSQTGIRNSPLHF
D: TRBD2; size: few; V: TRBV5-1; J: TRBJ2-3; DNA: TGCGCCAGCAGCTTGGGGACTAGCGGGCGCACAGATACGCAGTATTTT; CDR3: CASSLGTSGRTDTQYF
D: TRBD1; size: many; V: TRBV4-1; J: TRBJ1-5; DNA: TGCGCCAGCAGCACAGGGGTAAATCAGCCCCAGCATTTT; CDR3: CASSTGVNQPQHF
D: TRBD2; size: once; V: TRBV4-1; J: TRBJ2-1; DNA: TGCGCCAGCAGCACGGGACTAACGACCCCCTATGAGCAGTTCTTC; CDR3: CASSTGLTTPYEQFF
D: TRBD2; size: few; V: TRBV7-9; J: TRBJ2-3; DNA: TGTGCCAGCAGCATCCTACTGGCGGGGGGACGGGAATTTTTGGATACGCAGTATTTT; CDR3: CASSILLAGGREFLDTQYF
D: NA; size: NA; V: TRBV18; J: TRBJ1-3; DNA: TGTGCCAGCTCACCCCGTGCTGGGGGAGGAACTGGAAACACCATATATTTT; CDR3: CASSPRAGGGTGNTIYF
D: TRBD1; size: NA; V: TRBV12-3/TRBV12-4; J: TRBJ2-1; DNA: TGTGCCAGCAGTCCCCAAGGACAGGGAGATCTGGATGAGCAGTTCTTC; CDR3: CASSPQGQGDLDEQFF
D: TRBD1; size: NA; V: TRBV6-5; J: TRBJ1-2; DNA: TGTGCCAGCAGGACCTGGGACAGGGGGCACGTCGGCTACACCTTC; CDR3: CASRTWDRGHVGYTF
D: TRBD1; size: few; V: TRBV7-6; J: TRBJ2-7; DNA: TGTGCCAGCAGCTTAGGAGGGACAGGGTACGAGCAGTACTTC; CDR3: CASSLGGTGYEQYF
D: NA; size: many; V: TRBV5-1; J: TRBJ2-7; DNA: TGCGCCAGCAGCTTGCTGACACCCGGAGGCGAGCAGTACTTC; CDR3: CASSLLTPGGEQYF
D: NA; size: few; V: TRBV4-2; J: TRBJ2-7; DNA: TGTGCCAGCAGCCTCAGTGGGTACGGGAGCTCCTACGAGCAGTACTTC; CDR3: CASSLSGYGSSYEQYF
D: TRBD1; size: NA; V: TRBV7-9; J: TRBJ2-5; DNA: TGTGCCAGCAGCTTCGGGGTTCCGGGACAGAAGGAGACCCAGTACTTC; CDR3: CASSFGVPGQKETQYF
D: TRBD1; size: NA; V: TRBV27; J: TRBJ1-2; DNA: TGTGCCAGCAGTTTCTCCCCGGTTGGAGGGGGCGGCTACACCTTC; CDR3: CASSFSPVGGGGYTF
D: NA; size: few; V: TRBV25-1; J: TRBJ2-4; DNA: TGTGCCAGCAGTGAGGCTGGGGCCAAAAACATTCAGTACTTC; CDR3: CASSEAGAKNIQYF
D: NA; size: NA; V: TRBV7-9; J: TRBJ1-6; DNA: TGTGCCAGCAGCTTAGCGTCGGCTAGCTCCTATAATTCACCCCTCCACTTT; CDR3: CASSLASASSYNSPLHF
D: NA; size: few; V: TRBV3-1; J: TRBJ2-7; DNA: TGTGCCAGCAGCCAAGGGACTCTTGGCTACGAGCAGTACTTC; CDR3: CASSQGTLGYEQYF
D: TRBD1; size: NA; V: TRBV25-1; J: TRBJ2-7; DNA: TGTGCCAGCAGTGGAGACAGGGCTAGCTCCTACGAGCAGTACTTC; CDR3: CASSGDRASSYEQYF
D: NA; size: NA; V: TRBV18; J: TRBJ1-3; DNA: TGTGCCAGCTCACCAATGCCCACGGCGGGGACCCTGTTATCTGGAAACACCATATATTTT; CDR3: CASSPMPTAGTLLSGNTIYF
D: TRBD1; size: few; V: TRBV4-2; J: TRBJ1-1; DNA: TGTGCCAGCAGCCAAGAAGAGGGGGCAAGGAACACTGAAGCTTTCTTT; CDR3: CASSQEEGARNTEAFF
D: NA; size: few; V: TRBV4-1; J: TRBJ2-7; DNA: TGCGCCAGCAGCCAAGGAGGTCGTGGGGGCCTCTCCTACGAGCAGTACTTC; CDR3: CASSQGGRGGLSYEQYF
D: TRBD1; size: many; V: TRBV6-6; J: TRBJ2-1; DNA: TGTGCCAGCAGCCCCGGGACAGGGGGCTACAATGAGCAGTTCTTC; CDR3: CASSPGTGGYNEQFF
D: NA; size: NA; V: TRBV30; J: TRBJ1-1; DNA: TGTGCCTGGATCCCTCCGGGTTGGGTGAACACTGAAGCTTTCTTT; CDR3: CAWIPPGWVNTEAFF
D: NA; size: NA; V: TRBV20-1; J: TRBJ1-2; DNA: TGCAGTGCTAGAGAGGACGGGAAAGACTATGGCTACACCTTC; CDR3: CSAREDGKDYGYTF
D: NA; size: NA; V: TRBV5-1; J: TRBJ1-5; DNA: TGCGCCAGCAGCTTGGGGGTCAGGGGAGAAGGCCAGCCCCAGCATTTT; CDR3: CASSLGVRGEGQPQHF
D: TRBD2; size: few; V: TRBV11-2; J: TRBJ2-1; DNA: TGTGCCAGCAGCATTTCCGGGACTAGCGGGAGGAGCTCCTACAATGAGCAGTTCTTC; CDR3: CASSISGTSGRSSYNEQFF
D: TRBD2; size: NA; V: TRBV6-5; J: TRBJ2-7; DNA: TGTGCCAGCAGTTTCCGCCACGGGACTAGCATGTTAGGGCAGTACTTC; CDR3: CASSFRHGTSMLGQYF
D: TRBD1; size: NA; V: TRBV27; J: TRBJ1-1; DNA: TGTGCCAGCAGTCTCGGGACAGGGAGTAGAAACACTGAAGCTTTCTTT; CDR3: CASSLGTGSRNTEAFF
D: NA; size: NA; V: TRBV7-6; J: TRBJ2-2; DNA: TGTGCCAGCGCCCAGGGCTCCCACACCGGGGAGCTGTTTTTT; CDR3: CASAQGSHTGELFF
D: TRBD2; size: once; V: TRBV11-3; J: TRBJ2-2; DNA: TGTGCCAGCAGCTTAGATCTGTTAGCGGGAGCGGCCACCGGGGAGCTGTTTTTT; CDR3: CASSLDLLAGAATGELFF
D: TRBD1; size: NA; V: TRBV7-2; J: TRBJ2-7; DNA: TGTGCCAGCAGCTTGGGACAGGGGGACAACTACGAGCAGTACTTC; CDR3: CASSLGQGDNYEQYF
D: TRBD1; size: NA; V: TRBV12-3/TRBV12-4; J: TRBJ2-7; DNA: TGTGCCAGCAGCCCCCGGGACAGGGGGCCCTACGAGCAGTACTTC; CDR3: CASSPRDRGPYEQYF
D: TRBD2; size: NA; V: TRBV15; J: TRBJ2-7; DNA: TGTGCCACCAGCAGGACTAGCGGGAGTGATTACGAGCAGTACTTC; CDR3: CATSRTSGSDYEQYF
D: TRBD2; size: few; V: TRBV20-1; J: TRBJ2-5; DNA: TGCAGTGCTAGTGGGACTAGCGGAGTCGGGGAGACCCAGTACTTC; CDR3: CSASGTSGVGETQYF
D: NA; size: NA; V: TRBV29-1; J: TRBJ1-1; DNA: TGCAGCGTTTGCCCGAACACTGAAGCTTTCTTT; CDR3: CSVCPNTEAFF
D: NA; size: NA; V: TRBV20-1; J: TRBJ2-7; DNA: TGCAGTGCTAGAGATGTGGGAGCCGCCTCCTACGAGCAGTACTTC; CDR3: CSARDVGAASYEQYF
D: TRBD2; size: few; V: TRBV29-1; J: TRBJ2-3; DNA: TGCAGCGTCGGGAGTATAGCGGGAGCCTCAGATACGCAGTATTTT; CDR3: CSVGSIAGASDTQYF
D: TRBD2; size: NA; V: TRBV5-1; J: TRBJ2-5; DNA: TGCGCCAGCAGCAGGACTAGCGGGGGTTTTCAAGAGACCCAGTACTTC; CDR3: CASSRTSGGFQETQYF